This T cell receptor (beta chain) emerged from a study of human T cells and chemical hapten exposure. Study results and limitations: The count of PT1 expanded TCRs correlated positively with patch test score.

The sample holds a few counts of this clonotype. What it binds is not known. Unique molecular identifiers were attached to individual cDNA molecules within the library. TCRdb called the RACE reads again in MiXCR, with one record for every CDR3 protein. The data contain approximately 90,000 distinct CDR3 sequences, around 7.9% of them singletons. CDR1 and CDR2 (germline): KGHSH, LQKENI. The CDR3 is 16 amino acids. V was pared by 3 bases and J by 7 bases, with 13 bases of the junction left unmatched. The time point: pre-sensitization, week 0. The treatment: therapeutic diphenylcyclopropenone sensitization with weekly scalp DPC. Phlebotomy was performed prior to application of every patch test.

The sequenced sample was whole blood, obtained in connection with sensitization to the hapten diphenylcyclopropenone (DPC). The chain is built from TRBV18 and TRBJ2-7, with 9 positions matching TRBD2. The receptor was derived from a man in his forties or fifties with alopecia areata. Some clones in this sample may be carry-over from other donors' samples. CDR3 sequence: CASSPAALAGSGEQYV. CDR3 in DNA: TGTGCCAGCTCACCGGCTGCGCTAGCGGGATCTGGAGAGCAGTACGTC.